What follows are 3 T cell receptor beta chains derived from one specimen sequenced in a study of a mutant IDH1 vaccine in newly diagnosed glioma (dated by TCRdb to 2020 to 2023). These receptors' antigens are unknown. The library was produced with the immunoSEQ multiplex PCR assay. The table comes from immuneACCESS by way of TCRdb, which keeps in-frame sequences with V and J called. Part of the clones is missing from these tables; in studies checked, under half for an unresolved V gene and the rest for unknown reasons. Recorded for this sample are about 43,000 clones; approximately 88% of them occurred a single time. Of the sample, 2% to 2.5% falls within the top ten clones. The meaning of the sample's time point label: week 23, last vaccination. Each vaccine dose, consisting of 300 ug of a 20-mer mutant IDH1 peptide in Montanide, was administered subcutaneously with topical imiquimod. Specimen: PBMCs, collected from a glioma patient whose treatment included an IDH1 peptide vaccine. These receptors were collected from a woman under 30 with glioma. Some clones in this sample may be carry-over from other donors' samples.

The chain recombines TRBV6-1 with TRBJ2-1, with D tentatively TRBD1 or TRBD2 (5 bases each). Germline lookup yields CDR1 MNHNS and CDR2 SASEGT. The CDR3 contains 15 residues. Between the trimmed V and J ends, which lost 7 bases and 3 bases, there was a span of 16 bases. CDR3 DNA: TGTGCCAGCACTGAGGGGCGGCCCCTCTACAATGAGCAGTTCTTC. Amino acids: CASTEGRPLYNEQFF.

Only a few counts were recorded for this clone. The V call is TRBV6-1, the J call TRBJ1-4; D call uncertain. Germline CDR1 and CDR2: MNHNS and SASEGT. Trimming cost V 3 bases and J 5 bases, with 10 bases left between them. CDR3 size: 14 residues. The CDR3 sequence is CASSESLENEKLFF. CDR3 coding DNA: TGTGCCAGCAGTGAGTCACTGGAGAATGAAAAACTGTTTTTT.

Only one count was recorded for this clone. The J gene is TRBJ1-6, the V gene TRBV27; TRBD1 might be the D (5 bases). V was trimmed by 2 bases and J by 7 bases, leaving 15 bases between them. CDR3 size: 16 residues. Germline values: CDR1 MNHEY, CDR2 SMNVEV (reference sequence). The CDR3 nucleotides are TGTGCCAGCAGTTTAGCCGGGGCGGCGAGGAATTCACCCCTCCACTTT. Residues: CASSLAGAARNSPLHF.